This T cell receptor beta chain appears in the sequencing data of a study of patients and donors after allogeneic stem cell transplantation. This clonotype was counted a few times. TCRdb redid the calling of the RT-PCR reads with MiXCR, one entry per CDR3 protein. The sample has around 90,000 distinct CDR3 sequences; about 48% are singletons. The sequence came from a human donor who was either an allogeneic HSCT recipient or a stem cell or donor lymphocyte infusion donor (not recorded which). It is not recorded whose cells these are; they may come from a transplant donor. Sequencing input: blood, either unsorted or a sorted T cell fraction (not recorded which).

CDR3 residues: CSVEWGNGELFF. CDR3 nucleotide sequence: TGCAGCGTTGAATGGGGGAACGGGGAGCTGTTTTTT. V usage is TRBV29-1 and J usage is TRBJ2-2; D may correspond to TRBD1 or TRBD2 (5 bases each). Germline V CDR1 and CDR2: SQVTM, ANQGSEA. The V and J ends lost 2 bases and 7 bases respectively, with 8 bases between them. The CDR3 is made up of 12 amino acids.